This TCR beta chain was captured in a study of cytomegalovirus exposure and HLA in healthy donors. The PCR made use of 60 Vbeta and 13 Jbeta primers. Produced via immunoSEQ multiplex PCR; TCRdb's table is partial and in-frame only. The top ten hold under 4.5% of the sample, which has some 150,000 clones, 76% seen once. The CDR3 length is 14 residues. Germline lookup yields CDR1 MDHEN and CDR2 SYDVKM. Losses at the gene ends were 8 bases for V and 2 bases for J; bases not matched to a gene: 7. The sequence was obtained from a man in his late teens or twenties in good health and CMV-seronegative. Sequencing was carried out using PBMCs. V and J are TRBV28 and TRBJ1-2, with 8 positions matching TRBD1. The CDR3 DNA reads as TGTGCCAGCGATGACAGGGGTGTGAACTATGGCTACACCTTC. Translated: CASDDRGVNYGYTF.